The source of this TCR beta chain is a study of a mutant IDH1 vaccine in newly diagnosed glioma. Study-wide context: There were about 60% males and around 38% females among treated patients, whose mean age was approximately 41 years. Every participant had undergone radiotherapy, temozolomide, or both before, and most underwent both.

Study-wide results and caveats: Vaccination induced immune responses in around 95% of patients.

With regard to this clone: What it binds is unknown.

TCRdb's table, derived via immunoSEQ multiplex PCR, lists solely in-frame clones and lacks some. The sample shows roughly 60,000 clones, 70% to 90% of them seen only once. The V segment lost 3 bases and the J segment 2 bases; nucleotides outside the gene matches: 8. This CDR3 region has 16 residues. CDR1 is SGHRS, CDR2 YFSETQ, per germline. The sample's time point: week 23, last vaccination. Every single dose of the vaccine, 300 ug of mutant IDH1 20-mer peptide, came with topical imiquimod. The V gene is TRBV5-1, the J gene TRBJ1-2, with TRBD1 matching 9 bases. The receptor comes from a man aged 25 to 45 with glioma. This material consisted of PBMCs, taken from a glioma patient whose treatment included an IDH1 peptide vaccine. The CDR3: CASSSGTGSHNYGYTF. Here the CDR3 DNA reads TGCGCCAGCAGCTCCGGGACAGGGTCCCACAACTATGGCTACACCTTC.